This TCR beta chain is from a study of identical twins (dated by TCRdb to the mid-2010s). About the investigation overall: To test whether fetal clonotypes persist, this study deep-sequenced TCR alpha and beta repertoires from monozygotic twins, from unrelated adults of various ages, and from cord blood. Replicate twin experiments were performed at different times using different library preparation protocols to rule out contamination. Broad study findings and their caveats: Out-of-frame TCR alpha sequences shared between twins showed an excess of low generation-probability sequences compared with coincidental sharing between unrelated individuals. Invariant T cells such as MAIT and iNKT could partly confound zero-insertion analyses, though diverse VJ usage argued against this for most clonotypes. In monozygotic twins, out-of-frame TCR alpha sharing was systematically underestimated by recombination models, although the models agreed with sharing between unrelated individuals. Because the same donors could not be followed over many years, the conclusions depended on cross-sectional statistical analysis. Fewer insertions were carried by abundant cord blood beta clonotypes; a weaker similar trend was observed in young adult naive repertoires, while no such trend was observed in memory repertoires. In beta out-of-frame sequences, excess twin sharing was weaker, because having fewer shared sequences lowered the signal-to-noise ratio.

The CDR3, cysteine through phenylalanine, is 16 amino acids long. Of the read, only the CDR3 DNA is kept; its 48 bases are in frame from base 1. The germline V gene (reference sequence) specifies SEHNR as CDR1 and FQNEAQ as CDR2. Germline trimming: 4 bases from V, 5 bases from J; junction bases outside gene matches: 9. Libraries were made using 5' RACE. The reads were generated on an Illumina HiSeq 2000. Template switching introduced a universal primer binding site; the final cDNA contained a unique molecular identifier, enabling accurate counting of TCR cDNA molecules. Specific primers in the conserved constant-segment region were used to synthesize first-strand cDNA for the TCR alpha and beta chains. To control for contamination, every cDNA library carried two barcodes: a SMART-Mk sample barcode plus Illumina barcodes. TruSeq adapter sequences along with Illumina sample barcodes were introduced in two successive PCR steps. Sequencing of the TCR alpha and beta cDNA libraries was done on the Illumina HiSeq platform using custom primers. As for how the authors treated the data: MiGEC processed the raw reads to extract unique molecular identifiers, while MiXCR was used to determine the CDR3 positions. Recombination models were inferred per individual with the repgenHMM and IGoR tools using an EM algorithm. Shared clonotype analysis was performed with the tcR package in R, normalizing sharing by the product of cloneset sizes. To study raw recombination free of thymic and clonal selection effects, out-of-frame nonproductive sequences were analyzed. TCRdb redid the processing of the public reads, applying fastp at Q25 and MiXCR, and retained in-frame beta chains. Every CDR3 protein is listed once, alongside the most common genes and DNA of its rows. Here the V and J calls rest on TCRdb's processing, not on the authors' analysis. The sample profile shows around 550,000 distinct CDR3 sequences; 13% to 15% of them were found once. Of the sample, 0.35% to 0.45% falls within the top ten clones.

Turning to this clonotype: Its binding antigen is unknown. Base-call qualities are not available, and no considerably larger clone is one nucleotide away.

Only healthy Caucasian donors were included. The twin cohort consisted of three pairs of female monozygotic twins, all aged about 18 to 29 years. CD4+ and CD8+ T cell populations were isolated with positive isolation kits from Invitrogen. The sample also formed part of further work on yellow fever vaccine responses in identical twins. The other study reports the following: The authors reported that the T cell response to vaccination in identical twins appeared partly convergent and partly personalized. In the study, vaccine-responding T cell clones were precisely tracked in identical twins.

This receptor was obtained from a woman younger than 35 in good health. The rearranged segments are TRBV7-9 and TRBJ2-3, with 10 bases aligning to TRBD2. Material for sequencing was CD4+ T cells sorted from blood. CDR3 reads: CASSSGLAGVIDTQYF. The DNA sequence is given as TGTGCCAGCAGCTCCGGGCTAGCGGGAGTAATAGATACGCAGTATTTT.